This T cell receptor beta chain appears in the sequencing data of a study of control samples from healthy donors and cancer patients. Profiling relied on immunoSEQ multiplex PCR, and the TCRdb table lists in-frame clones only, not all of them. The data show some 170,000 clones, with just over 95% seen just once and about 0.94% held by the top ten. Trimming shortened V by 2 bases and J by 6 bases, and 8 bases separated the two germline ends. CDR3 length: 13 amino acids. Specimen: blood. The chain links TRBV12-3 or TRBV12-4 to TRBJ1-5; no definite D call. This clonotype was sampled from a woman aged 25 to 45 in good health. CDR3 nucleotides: TGTGCCAGCAGTTTAAACAGTGGTCAGCCCCAGCATTTT. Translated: CASSLNSGQPQHF.